This TCR beta chain was recorded in a study of CD8 T cells in ankylosing spondylitis (dated by TCRdb to about 2017). Broadly, across the study: T cell receptor beta repertoires were profiled in healthy donors and ankylosing spondylitis patients so that disease-linked TCR variants could be found. Peripheral blood was sampled, and synovial fluid was additionally collected from ankylosing spondylitis patients. The whole study cohort included 85 to 120 healthy donors and 25 ankylosing spondylitis patients. Overall study outcomes, separate from this receptor: Blood from ankylosing spondylitis patients appeared to be characterized by a TCR beta motif made up of under ten highly homologous amino acid variants. The disease-linked clones showed a CD8+ phenotype and occurred at relatively low frequencies in peripheral blood. The disease-linked clones were reported as significantly enriched in matched synovial fluid samples from ankylosing spondylitis patients. Some motif variants were previously reported in synovial fluid and blood of reactive arthritis patients, suggesting common disease-initiation mechanisms.

For each ankylosing spondylitis patient, the synovial fluid sample was matched to a blood sample from that same patient. In regard to this clonotype: Its target antigen remains unknown. There are no base qualities to consult, and no much larger clone falls within one base.

Sequencing instrument: Illumina HiSeq 2500. TCR beta libraries were prepared by quantitative 5'-RACE with molecular barcodes. The study's processing was this. A new computational method based on a probabilistic model of VDJ rearrangement was used to identify disease-linked TCR variants. TCRdb passed the public sequencing reads through fastp at Q25 and MiXCR, retaining productive beta sequences. Rows matching on CDR3 protein sequence are summarized as one entry with the most common DNA and genes. The V and J calls and clone size come from TCRdb's table, not from the authors' own analysis. Here the sample has around 100,000 distinct CDR3 sequences; approximately 25% occur a single time. Clones ranked in the top ten supply 9% to 15% of the sample. The CDR3 sequence holds 15 residues, the cysteine and phenylalanine included. Only CDR3 DNA remains: 45 bases, in frame from the first base. Cut back by 0 bases and 5 bases, the V and J ends lie 14 bases apart. CDR1 and CDR2 are read off the germline V gene (reference sequence) as DFQATT and SNEGSKA.

This sequence originates from a male donor with ankylosing spondylitis. Sequencing input: synovial fluid, either unsorted or a sorted T cell fraction (not recorded which). The chain is made from TRBV20-1 and TRBJ2-1; matching of 6 bases hints at TRBD2 as the D gene. The sequenced DNA: TGCAGTGCTAGAGAGGGGCCAGCGGGTCACAATGAGCAGTTCTTC. This yields the protein CSAREGPAGHNEQFF.